The sequence of this TCR beta chain was determined in a study of spatial heterogeneity in lung cancer. Germline CDR1 reads MNHNS; CDR2 reads SASEGT. This CDR3 contains 12 residues. Sample time point: sample taken at primary tumor resection. From tumor, nontumor lung or frozen PBMC, whole RNA was taken unsorted for sequencing. The sample holds many counts of this clonotype. A read error may produce the germline difference seen at one junction end. All TCR cDNA molecules were individually tagged with a unique molecular identifier. TCRdb processed the 5' RACE reads anew with MiXCR; each CDR3 protein has one entry. The repertoire has about 95,000 distinct CDR3 sequences, approximately 8.6% of them found once; the top ten carry roughly 7.2%.

Material: PBMCs, obtained at surgery. The sequence was obtained from a male donor with early-stage non-small cell lung cancer. The chain is built from TRBV6-1 and TRBJ2-7; the D is unclear. As DNA, the CDR3 is TGTGCCAGCAGTGAAGGGTCCTCCGAGCAGTACTTC. Translated: CASSEGSSEQYF.